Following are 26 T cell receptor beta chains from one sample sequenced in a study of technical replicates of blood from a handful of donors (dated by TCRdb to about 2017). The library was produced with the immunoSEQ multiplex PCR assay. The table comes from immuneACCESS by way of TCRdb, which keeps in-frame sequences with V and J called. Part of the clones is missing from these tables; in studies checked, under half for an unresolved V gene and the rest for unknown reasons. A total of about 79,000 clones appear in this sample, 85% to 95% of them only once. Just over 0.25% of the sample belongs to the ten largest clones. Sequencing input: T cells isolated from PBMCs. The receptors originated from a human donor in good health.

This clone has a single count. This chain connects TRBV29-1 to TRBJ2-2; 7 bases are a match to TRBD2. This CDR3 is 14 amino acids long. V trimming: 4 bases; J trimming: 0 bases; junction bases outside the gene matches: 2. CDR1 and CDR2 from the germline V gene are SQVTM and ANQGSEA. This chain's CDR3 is CSVARGTNTGELFF. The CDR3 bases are TGCAGCGTTGCGCGGGGGACGAACACCGGGGAGCTGTTTTTT.

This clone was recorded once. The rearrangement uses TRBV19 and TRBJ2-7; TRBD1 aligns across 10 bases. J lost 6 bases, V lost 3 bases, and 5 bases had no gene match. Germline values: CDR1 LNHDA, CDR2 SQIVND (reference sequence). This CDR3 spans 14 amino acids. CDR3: CASSISGTGVEQYF. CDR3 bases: TGTGCCAGTAGTATCAGCGGGACAGGGGTCGAGCAGTACTTC.

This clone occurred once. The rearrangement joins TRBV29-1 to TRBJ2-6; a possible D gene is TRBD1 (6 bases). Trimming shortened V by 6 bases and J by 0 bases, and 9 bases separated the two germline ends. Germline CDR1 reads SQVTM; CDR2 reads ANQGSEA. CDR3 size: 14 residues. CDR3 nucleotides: TGCAGCGTAACAGGGAACTCTGGGGCCAACGTCCTGACTTTC. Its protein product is CSVTGNSGANVLTF.

CDR3 nucleotide sequence: TGTGCCAGCAGTCATAGCGGGGGGGCGATTTACGAGCAGTACTTC. It encodes CASSHSGGAIYEQYF. The rearrangement links TRBV27 to TRBJ2-7; 11 positions match TRBD2. Trimming at V came to 5 bases and at J to 4 bases, leaving 7 bases not matched to a gene. The germline gives CDR1 MNHEY, CDR2 SMNVEV (reference sequence). This CDR3 is 15 amino acids long.

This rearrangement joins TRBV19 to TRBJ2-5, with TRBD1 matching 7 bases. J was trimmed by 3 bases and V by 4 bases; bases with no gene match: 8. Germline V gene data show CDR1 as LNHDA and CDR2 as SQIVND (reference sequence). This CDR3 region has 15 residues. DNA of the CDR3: TGTGCCAGTAGTAGAAGGGACAGTACTGAAGAGACCCAGTACTTC. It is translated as CASSRRDSTEETQYF.

Here the CDR3 reads CASSSATGGPTLEQYF. CDR3 nucleotides: TGTGCCAGCAGCTCCGCTACAGGGGGCCCTACCCTCGAGCAGTACTTC. V and J are TRBV7-9 and TRBJ2-7; 9 bases fit TRBD1. CDR1 and CDR2 from the germline V gene are SEHNR and FQNEAQ (reference sequence). The CDR3 extends over 16 amino acids. The V segment lost 4 bases and the J segment 6 bases; nucleotides outside the gene matches: 13.

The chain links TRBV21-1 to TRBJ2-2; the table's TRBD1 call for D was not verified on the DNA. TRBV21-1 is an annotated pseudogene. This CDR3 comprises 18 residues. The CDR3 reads CASSKPPDAGENTGELFF. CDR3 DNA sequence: TGTGCCAGCAGCAAACCTCCGGATGCAGGGGAGAACACCGGGGAGCTGTTTTTT.

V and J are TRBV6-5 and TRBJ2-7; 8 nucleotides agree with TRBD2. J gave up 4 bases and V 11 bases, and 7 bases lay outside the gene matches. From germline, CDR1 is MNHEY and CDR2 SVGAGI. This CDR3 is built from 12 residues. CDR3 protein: CAVAGGDYEQYF. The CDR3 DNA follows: TGTGCCGTTGCGGGGGGCGATTACGAGCAGTACTTC.

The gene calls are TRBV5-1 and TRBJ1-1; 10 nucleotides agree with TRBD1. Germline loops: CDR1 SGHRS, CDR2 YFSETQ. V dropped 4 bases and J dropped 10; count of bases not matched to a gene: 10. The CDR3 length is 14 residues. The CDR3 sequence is CASSLGDRGSVAFF. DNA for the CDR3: TGCGCCAGCAGCCTGGGGGACAGGGGTTCCGTAGCTTTCTTT.

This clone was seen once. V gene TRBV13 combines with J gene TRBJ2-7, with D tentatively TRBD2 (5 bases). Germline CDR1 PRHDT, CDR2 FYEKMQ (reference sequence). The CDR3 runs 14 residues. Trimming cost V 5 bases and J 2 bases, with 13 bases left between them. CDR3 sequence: CASSAGLNTYEQYF. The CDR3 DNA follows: TGTGCCAGCAGCGCCGGACTGAATACCTACGAGCAGTACTTC.

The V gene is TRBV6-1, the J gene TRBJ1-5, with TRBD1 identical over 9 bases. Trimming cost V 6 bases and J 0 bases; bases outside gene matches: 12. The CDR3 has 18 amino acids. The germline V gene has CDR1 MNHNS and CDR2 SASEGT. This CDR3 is CASRERTGEFLSNQPQHF. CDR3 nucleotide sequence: TGTGCCAGCAGAGAAAGGACAGGGGAGTTTCTTAGCAATCAGCCCCAGCATTTT.

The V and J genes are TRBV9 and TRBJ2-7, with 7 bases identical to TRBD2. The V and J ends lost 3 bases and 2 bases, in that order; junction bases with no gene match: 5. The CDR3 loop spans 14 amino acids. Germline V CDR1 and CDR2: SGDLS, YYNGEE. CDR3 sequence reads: CASSAASGTYEQYF. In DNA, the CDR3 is TGTGCCAGCAGCGCCGCTAGCGGAACCTACGAGCAGTACTTC.

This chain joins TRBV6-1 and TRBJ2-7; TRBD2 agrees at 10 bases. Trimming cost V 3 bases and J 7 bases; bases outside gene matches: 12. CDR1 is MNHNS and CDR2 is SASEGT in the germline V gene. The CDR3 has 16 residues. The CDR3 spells CASSEAASGRSKEQYF. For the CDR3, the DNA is TGTGCCAGCAGTGAGGCGGCTAGCGGGAGAAGTAAAGAGCAGTACTTC.

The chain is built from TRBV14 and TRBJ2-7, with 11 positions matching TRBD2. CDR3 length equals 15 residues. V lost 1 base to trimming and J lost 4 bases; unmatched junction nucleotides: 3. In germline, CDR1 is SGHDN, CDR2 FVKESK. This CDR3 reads CASSQVTSGTYEQYF. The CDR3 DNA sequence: TGTGCCAGCAGCCAAGTGACTAGCGGGACTTACGAGCAGTACTTC.

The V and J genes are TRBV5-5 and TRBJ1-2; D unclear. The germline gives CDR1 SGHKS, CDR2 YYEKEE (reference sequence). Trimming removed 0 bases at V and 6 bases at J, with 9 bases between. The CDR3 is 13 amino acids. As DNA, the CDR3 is TGTGCCAGCAGCTTGGGGTCGGGAGATGGCTACACCTTC. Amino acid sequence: CASSLGSGDGYTF.

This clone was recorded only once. The CDR3 reads CASSPGSGEQTYNSPLHF. In DNA, the CDR3 is TGTGCCAGCAGCCCCGGGTCCGGGGAACAAACGTATAATTCACCCCTCCACTTT. The rearrangement joins TRBV7-2 to TRBJ1-6; no clear D gene. This CDR3 has 18 residues. Looked up from germline, CDR1 is SGHTA and CDR2 is FQGNSA. V was clipped by 5 bases and J by 4 bases, with 21 bases between them.

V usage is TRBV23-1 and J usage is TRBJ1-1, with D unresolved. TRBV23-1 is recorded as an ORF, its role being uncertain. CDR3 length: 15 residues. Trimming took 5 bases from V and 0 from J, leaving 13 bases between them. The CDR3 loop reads CASSSPKYMNTEAFF. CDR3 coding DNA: TGCGCCAGCAGTTCACCGAAATACATGAACACTGAAGCTTTCTTT.

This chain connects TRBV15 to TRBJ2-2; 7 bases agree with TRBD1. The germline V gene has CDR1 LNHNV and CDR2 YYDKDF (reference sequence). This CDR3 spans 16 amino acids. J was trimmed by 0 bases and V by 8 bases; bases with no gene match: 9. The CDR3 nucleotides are TGTGCCACCCTGTCAGGGGGAGTTACGAACACCGGGGAGCTGTTTTTT. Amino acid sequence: CATLSGGVTNTGELFF.

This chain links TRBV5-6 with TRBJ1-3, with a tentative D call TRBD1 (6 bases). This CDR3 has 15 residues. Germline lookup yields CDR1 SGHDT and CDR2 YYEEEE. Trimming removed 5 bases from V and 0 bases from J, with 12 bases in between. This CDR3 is CASRLTGSSGNTIYF. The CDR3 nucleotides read TGTGCCAGCAGATTGACAGGCAGCTCTGGAAACACCATATATTTT.

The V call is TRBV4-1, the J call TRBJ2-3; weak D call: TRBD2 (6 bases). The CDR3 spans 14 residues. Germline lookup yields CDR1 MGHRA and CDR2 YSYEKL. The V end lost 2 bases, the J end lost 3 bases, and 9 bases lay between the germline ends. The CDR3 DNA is TGCGCCAGCAGCCAACCGACTAGAACAGATACGCAGTATTTT. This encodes CASSQPTRTDTQYF.

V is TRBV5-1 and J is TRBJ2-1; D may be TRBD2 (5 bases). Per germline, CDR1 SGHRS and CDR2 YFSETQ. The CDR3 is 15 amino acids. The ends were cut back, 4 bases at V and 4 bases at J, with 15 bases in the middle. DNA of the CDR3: TGCGCCAGCAGCCTAGAGGGTATATCGTACAATGAGCAGTTCTTC. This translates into CASSLEGISYNEQFF.

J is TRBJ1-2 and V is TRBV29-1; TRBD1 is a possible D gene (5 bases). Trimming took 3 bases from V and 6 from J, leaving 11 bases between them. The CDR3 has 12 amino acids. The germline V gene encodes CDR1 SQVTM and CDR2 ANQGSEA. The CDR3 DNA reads TGCAGCGTTGAGGGGGGGTATCATGGCTACACCTTC. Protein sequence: CSVEGGYHGYTF.

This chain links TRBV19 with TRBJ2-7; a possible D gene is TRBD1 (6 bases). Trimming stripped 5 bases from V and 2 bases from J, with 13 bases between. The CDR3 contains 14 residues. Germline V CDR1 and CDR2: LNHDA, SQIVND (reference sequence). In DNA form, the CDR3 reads TGTGCCAGTAGTGTGGGGGCACCTGCCTACGAGCAGTACTTC. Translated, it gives CASSVGAPAYEQYF.

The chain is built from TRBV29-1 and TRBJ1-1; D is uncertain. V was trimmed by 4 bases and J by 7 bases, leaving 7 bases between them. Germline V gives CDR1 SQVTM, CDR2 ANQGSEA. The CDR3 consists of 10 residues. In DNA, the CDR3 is TGCAGCGTTGTAGGCGGTGAAGCTTTCTTT. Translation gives CSVVGGEAFF.

This chain's CDR3 is CASSPPGGGGGYTF. In nucleotides, the CDR3 is TGTGCCAGCAGCCCTCCCGGAGGGGGCGGCGGCTACACCTTC. The chain carries TRBV28 and TRBJ1-2; 7 bases line up with TRBD1. The CDR3 loop spans 14 amino acids. Germline values: CDR1 MDHEN, CDR2 SYDVKM. Losses at the gene ends were 6 bases for V and 8 bases for J; bases not matched to a gene: 12.

CDR3 nucleotides: TGTGCCAGCTCAGCGGCAGGGGGCGGCCAAGAGACCCAGTACTTC. It codes for CASSAAGGGQETQYF. V gene TRBV18 combines with J gene TRBJ2-5; TRBD1 matches 8 bases. This CDR3 spans 15 amino acids. Unmatched junction bases numbered 6, after V lost 5 bases and J lost 1 base. CDR1 and CDR2 from the germline V gene are KGHSH and LQKENI.